This T cell receptor beta chain was captured in a study of blood T cell repertoires in COVID-19 (dated by TCRdb to 2018 to 2021). Background on the whole study: Collaborator samples came from the United States, Italy and Spain and covered acute and convalescent phases of COVID-19. The prospective study material was composed of cDNA or gDNA derived from T cells, B-cell-depleted T cells, or PBMCs. Subjects who had been exposed to COVID-19, were actively infected with it, or had recovered from it provided the deeply sampled blood TCRbeta repertoires that made up the dataset. The repertoires were released in a freely available public database meant as a resource for research on the immune response to SARS-CoV-2. Samples came from the ongoing ImmuneRACE study (first 160 participants) plus 1,254 subjects from 6 global collaborators. Nearly every sample came with metadata listing a de-identified subject ID, COVID-19 status, age in years and sex. Where HLA class I and class II types were available, the types were taken from metadata supplied by the sample provider, not from assay-based typing.

Points on this clone: Its antigen specificity is not known. Base qualities are missing; no much larger clone stands one base away.

TCRbeta CDR3 regions were amplified from genomic DNA using the immunoSEQ Assay, a bias-controlled multiplex PCR. The authors' pipeline ran thus. The number of nucleated cells in each sample was estimated from the amplification of reference gene primers within the assay. Sequence reads were collapsed and filtered to measure the absolute abundance of every unique TCRbeta CDR3 rearrangement. For each sample, productive Simpson clonality was calculated by taking the square root of Simpson's diversity index across productive rearrangements. Imported from immuneACCESS, the table was reduced by TCRdb to in-frame sequences with V and J called. These copies leave out some clones; in studies compared against another copy, an unresolved V gene accounts for under half, and the cause of the remainder is not known. The DNA gave D and trimming, while V, J and clone size come from that table. This sample lists more than 25,000 clones; around 86% were detected once. The top ten clones comprise about 8.3% of the sample.

Each collaborating institution followed its own protocols to collect whole blood in K2EDTA tubes. Collaborator samples were shipped for TCRbeta analysis as frozen whole blood, isolated PBMCs, or DNA extracted from either sample type. What the work shows at the level of the full study, not this receptor alone: How much clinical and demographic metadata was included differed by source and by participant, and the metadata was provided uncurated.

The sequence was obtained from a man aged 50 to 60 with active COVID-19. Source material: peripheral blood.

The CDR3 region reads CASRTRPRTSGGAQETQYF. The bases read TGTGCAAGTCGCACTCGACCCCGGACTAGCGGGGGGGCGCAAGAGACCCAGTACTTC. The sequence is built from TRBV12-2 and TRBJ2-5; the DNA was not compared with TRBD2, the D call given in the table. TRBV12-2 is labeled a pseudogene. The CDR3 holds 19 amino acids from the cysteine to the phenylalanine. This entry keeps only the CDR3 DNA: 57 bases, framed from base 1.